This is a list of T cell receptor beta chains from one sample in a study of response to subunit inactivated influenza vaccine. TCRdb ran MiXCR on the RT-PCR reads and lists one entry per CDR3 protein. The table has 500,000 to 600,000 distinct CDR3 sequences, approximately 17% seen once. This specimen consisted of CD4+ T cells sorted from PBMCs, obtained less than 30 months after vaccination. Source of these receptors: a man aged 50-75 years who received an inactivated influenza vaccine. Each CDR3 is given with its conserved first and last residue. A D gene is named only where the DNA matches it firmly. Some rows have no size entry. The others give once, few or many, or a class for an expanded clone.

clone size: -; D gene: -; V gene: TRBV7-2; J gene: TRBJ2-5; CDR3 protein: CASSLDRWETQYF; CDR3 DNA: TGTGCCAGCAGCTTAGATAGGTGGGAGACCCAGTACTTC
clone size: -; D gene: TRBD1; V gene: TRBV6-2/TRBV6-3; J gene: TRBJ2-2; CDR3 protein: CASSYRTGDTGELFF; CDR3 DNA: TGTGCCAGCAGTTACAGGACAGGGGACACCGGGGAGCTGTTTTTT
clone size: -; D gene: TRBD2; V gene: TRBV7-8; J gene: TRBJ2-3; CDR3 protein: CASRLAGGLDTQYF; CDR3 DNA: TGTGCCAGCAGACTAGCGGGGGGTTTGGATACGCAGTATTTT
clone size: -; D gene: -; V gene: TRBV18; J gene: TRBJ2-1; CDR3 protein: CASSPQGGVEQFF; CDR3 DNA: TGTGCCAGCTCACCTCAGGGTGGGGTTGAGCAGTTCTTC
clone size: -; D gene: -; V gene: TRBV3-1; J gene: TRBJ1-2; CDR3 protein: CASSQGTENYGYTF; CDR3 DNA: TGTGCCAGCAGCCAGGGAACAGAGAACTATGGCTACACCTTC
clone size: -; D gene: -; V gene: TRBV20-1; J gene: TRBJ2-7; CDR3 protein: CSARVMAPGVSYEQYF; CDR3 DNA: TGCAGTGCCAGGGTCATGGCGCCAGGCGTATCCTACGAGCAGTACTTC
clone size: few; D gene: TRBD2; V gene: TRBV18; J gene: TRBJ2-7; CDR3 protein: CASSPSGASWEQYF; CDR3 DNA: TGTGCCAGCTCACCTAGCGGGGCCTCGTGGGAGCAGTACTTC
clone size: few; D gene: -; V gene: TRBV11-3; J gene: TRBJ2-1; CDR3 protein: CASSQQWLSTFNEQFF; CDR3 DNA: TGTGCCAGCAGCCAACAGTGGCTTTCCACGTTCAATGAGCAGTTCTTC
clone size: -; D gene: TRBD1; V gene: TRBV20-1; J gene: TRBJ1-5; CDR3 protein: CSARVRGSSGGNQPQHF; CDR3 DNA: TGCAGTGCTAGGGTCAGGGGGAGTTCGGGCGGCAATCAGCCCCAGCATTTT
clone size: -; D gene: TRBD2; V gene: TRBV6-2/TRBV6-3; J gene: TRBJ2-1; CDR3 protein: CASSYLAGFEQFF; CDR3 DNA: TGTGCCAGCAGTTACCTAGCGGGATTTGAGCAGTTCTTC
clone size: -; D gene: -; V gene: TRBV15; J gene: TRBJ1-4; CDR3 protein: CATSREKTMVAEKLFF; CDR3 DNA: TGTGCCACCAGCAGAGAAAAAACGATGGTCGCTGAAAAACTGTTTTTT
clone size: few; D gene: TRBD1; V gene: TRBV9; J gene: TRBJ1-6; CDR3 protein: CASSGQGRGNSPLHF; CDR3 DNA: TGTGCCAGCAGCGGACAGGGCCGGGGTAATTCACCCCTCCACTTT
clone size: -; D gene: -; V gene: TRBV4-1; J gene: TRBJ1-3; CDR3 protein: CASSNAGGSSGNTIYF; CDR3 DNA: TGCGCCAGCAGCAACGCGGGGGGGTCCTCTGGAAACACCATATATTTT
clone size: -; D gene: TRBD1; V gene: TRBV5-1; J gene: TRBJ1-4; CDR3 protein: CASSLGTGREKLFF; CDR3 DNA: TGCGCCAGCAGCTTGGGGACAGGGCGAGAAAAACTGTTTTTT
clone size: few; D gene: TRBD1; V gene: TRBV29-1; J gene: TRBJ1-3; CDR3 protein: CSAGTGGNTIYF; CDR3 DNA: TGCAGCGCCGGGACAGGGGGAAACACCATATATTTT
clone size: -; D gene: -; V gene: TRBV18; J gene: TRBJ2-7; CDR3 protein: CASSPPVGTAYEQYF; CDR3 DNA: TGTGCCAGCTCACCACCGGTCGGAACGGCCTACGAGCAGTACTTC
clone size: few; D gene: TRBD1; V gene: TRBV6-5; J gene: TRBJ2-7; CDR3 protein: CASRLQGQRDEQYF; CDR3 DNA: TGTGCCAGCAGGTTACAGGGGCAAAGGGACGAGCAGTACTTC
clone size: few; D gene: -; V gene: TRBV5-1; J gene: TRBJ2-2; CDR3 protein: CASSLAKGVRLPGELFF; CDR3 DNA: TGCGCCAGCAGCTTGGCCAAAGGAGTACGGCTCCCCGGGGAGCTGTTTTTT
clone size: few; D gene: -; V gene: TRBV24-1; J gene: TRBJ2-5; CDR3 protein: CATSDKLSGGYRVGKTQYF; CDR3 DNA: TGTGCCACCAGTGACAAACTATCTGGGGGATACAGGGTCGGTAAGACCCAGTACTTC
clone size: many; D gene: TRBD2; V gene: TRBV24-1; J gene: TRBJ2-1; CDR3 protein: CATSDGGTSYEQFF; CDR3 DNA: TGTGCCACCAGTGATGGGGGGACTAGTTATGAGCAGTTCTTC
clone size: -; D gene: TRBD2; V gene: TRBV7-2; J gene: TRBJ2-5; CDR3 protein: CASSSLAGAGTQYF; CDR3 DNA: TGTGCCAGCAGCTCACTAGCGGGGGCGGGGACCCAGTACTTC
clone size: -; D gene: -; V gene: TRBV30; J gene: TRBJ1-1; CDR3 protein: CAWSVRNTEAFF; CDR3 DNA: TGTGCCTGGAGTGTACGGAACACTGAAGCTTTCTTT
clone size: many; D gene: TRBD1; V gene: TRBV11-2; J gene: TRBJ2-7; CDR3 protein: CASSYLGQAPYF; CDR3 DNA: TGTGCCAGCAGCTACCTAGGACAGGCTCCCTACTTC
clone size: -; D gene: TRBD2; V gene: TRBV5-1; J gene: TRBJ2-1; CDR3 protein: CASSPGGVYNEQFF; CDR3 DNA: TGCGCCAGCAGCCCCGGGGGGGTATACAATGAGCAGTTCTTC
clone size: many; D gene: -; V gene: TRBV5-1; J gene: TRBJ2-4; CDR3 protein: CASKGGGNIQYF; CDR3 DNA: TGCGCCAGCAAGGGGGGAGGCAACATTCAGTACTTC
clone size: few; D gene: -; V gene: TRBV20-1; J gene: TRBJ2-5; CDR3 protein: CSAHRTVQETQYF; CDR3 DNA: TGCAGTGCTCACCGGACAGTTCAAGAGACCCAGTACTTC
clone size: -; D gene: TRBD2; V gene: TRBV2; J gene: TRBJ2-1; CDR3 protein: CASSARLAGNEQFF; CDR3 DNA: TGTGCCAGCAGTGCGCGACTAGCAGGCAATGAGCAGTTCTTC
clone size: few; D gene: -; V gene: TRBV18; J gene: TRBJ2-5; CDR3 protein: CASSPAQETQYF; CDR3 DNA: TGTGCCAGCTCACCAGCGCAAGAGACCCAGTACTTC
clone size: -; D gene: -; V gene: TRBV12-3/TRBV12-4; J gene: TRBJ1-1; CDR3 protein: CASSLPLGAAFF; CDR3 DNA: TGTGCCAGCAGCCTTCCTTTGGGTGCAGCTTTCTTT
clone size: few; D gene: -; V gene: TRBV7-2; J gene: TRBJ2-7; CDR3 protein: CASSYRTGPSSYEQYF; CDR3 DNA: TGTGCCAGCAGTTACCGGACCGGGCCTTCCTCCTACGAGCAGTACTTC
clone size: -; D gene: -; V gene: TRBV5-1; J gene: TRBJ1-4; CDR3 protein: CASSLRTATNEKLFF; CDR3 DNA: TGCGCCAGCAGCTTACGGACAGCAACTAATGAAAAACTGTTTTTT
clone size: -; D gene: TRBD1; V gene: TRBV20-1; J gene: TRBJ1-2; CDR3 protein: CSARDRSPYNYGYTF; CDR3 DNA: TGCAGTGCCCGGGACAGGTCCCCATATAACTATGGCTACACCTTC
clone size: few; D gene: -; V gene: TRBV7-6; J gene: TRBJ2-2; CDR3 protein: CASSSFHTGELFF; CDR3 DNA: TGTGCCAGCAGCTCCTTCCACACCGGGGAGCTGTTTTTT
clone size: many; D gene: -; V gene: TRBV28; J gene: TRBJ2-1; CDR3 protein: CASRILGTNYNEQFF; CDR3 DNA: TGTGCCAGCAGGATACTCGGGACAAACTACAATGAGCAGTTCTTC
clone size: few; D gene: -; V gene: TRBV11-2; J gene: TRBJ2-4; CDR3 protein: CASSYGEIGIQYF; CDR3 DNA: TGTGCCAGCAGCTACGGAGAAATTGGCATTCAGTACTTC
clone size: few; D gene: -; V gene: TRBV7-9; J gene: TRBJ1-1; CDR3 protein: CASSARETEAFF; CDR3 DNA: TGTGCCAGCAGCGCCAGGGAGACTGAAGCTTTCTTT